This passage covers 32 T cell receptor beta chains from one sample sequenced in a study of memory CD4+ T cells and cytomegalovirus serostatus. This table comes from immunoSEQ multiplex PCR, and its TCRdb copy is limited to in-frame clones, with some not included. This sample has 50,000 to 75,000 clones, with more than 75% found just once. Single viable CD3+CD4+CD8-CD45RO+ cells were sorted as the memory CD4+ T cells. Material: memory CD4+ T cells from blood. These receptors all stem from an adult in good health and CMV-seronegative.

V usage is TRBV30 and J usage is TRBJ1-2; D ambiguous. The germline gives CDR1 GTSNPN, CDR2 SVGIG (reference sequence). Trimming took 1 base from V and 2 from J, leaving 8 bases between them. CDR3 size: 13 residues. This CDR3 reads CAWSEGTNYGYTF. CDR3 nucleotides: TGTGCCTGGAGTGAAGGCACCAACTATGGCTACACCTTC.

This clone has a single count. The chain recombines TRBV18 with TRBJ2-3; D may be TRBD2 (5 bases). The CDR3 consists of 13 residues. Germline lookup yields CDR1 KGHSH and CDR2 LQKENI. With 4 bases removed from V and 0 bases from J, the gap between germline ends came to 5 bases. The CDR3 reads CASSRGSTDTQYF. DNA for the CDR3: TGTGCCAGCTCACGCGGGAGCACAGATACGCAGTATTTT.

V is TRBV19 and J is TRBJ1-6, with TRBD1 as a possible D gene (5 bases). V was clipped by 1 base and J by 2 bases, with 9 bases between them. The germline V gene encodes CDR1 LNHDA and CDR2 SQIVND (reference sequence). There are 16 residues in the CDR3. CDR3 coding DNA: TGTGCCAGTAGTATAGCCTTGGGGCCCTATAATTCACCCCTCCACTTT. Encoded protein: CASSIALGPYNSPLHF.

The J gene is TRBJ2-6, the V gene TRBV19; 7 nucleotides match TRBD1. CDR1 and CDR2 from the germline V gene are LNHDA and SQIVND (reference sequence). The CDR3 loop spans 17 amino acids. The V segment lost 7 bases and the J segment 0 bases; nucleotides outside the gene matches: 9. The CDR3 reads CASTPGKGASGANVLTF. The CDR3 nucleotides are TGTGCCAGTACCCCAGGAAAGGGGGCCTCTGGGGCCAACGTCCTGACTTTC.

The chain has TRBV6-5 and TRBJ1-6; D is undetermined. In germline, CDR1 is MNHEY, CDR2 SVGAGI. There are 14 residues in the CDR3. Between the trimmed V and J ends, which lost 3 bases and 5 bases, there was a span of 8 bases. CDR3 in DNA: TGTGCCAGCAGTTATTGGGCAGATAATTCACCCCTCCACTTT. The encoded protein is CASSYWADNSPLHF.

This clone has more than one count but fewer than ten. This rearrangement joins TRBV5-1 to TRBJ2-7; 9 nucleotides agree with TRBD2. Germline V gene data show CDR1 as SGHRS and CDR2 as YFSETQ. The J segment lost 1 base and the V segment lost 1 base, leaving 3 bases of the junction unmatched. This CDR3 is 15 amino acids long. CDR3 in amino acids: CASSLQSGGSYEQYF. The CDR3 region has the DNA TGCGCCAGCAGCTTGCAGAGCGGGGGGTCCTACGAGCAGTACTTC.

The CDR3 DNA follows: TGTGCCAGCAGCCCGAGATATAGCGGGAGATTTGTTAAAGAGCAGTTCTTC. This codes for CASSPRYSGRFVKEQFF. The genes are TRBV7-2 and TRBJ2-1; TRBD2 agrees at 9 bases. The CDR3 sequence is 17 residues long. The trim removed 5 bases at V and 10 bases at J, leaving 18 bases unmatched. CDR1 and CDR2 (germline): SGHTA, FQGNSA.

The J gene is TRBJ1-1, the V gene TRBV11-2; D gene unclear. CDR3 size: 11 residues. V shed 4 bases and J shed 9 bases, with 9 bases lying between them. Germline V gene lookup returns CDR1 SGHAT and CDR2 FQNNGV. The CDR3: CASSSTHQAFF. Here the CDR3 DNA reads TGTGCCAGCAGCTCGACACACCAAGCTTTCTTT.

The V and J genes are TRBV2 and TRBJ2-7; D remains unclear. This CDR3 region has 16 residues. V shed 6 bases and J shed 1 base, with 19 bases lying between them. Germline V gives CDR1 SNHLY, CDR2 FYNNEI. CDR3 in DNA: TGTGCCAGCAGGGCGGAACTCCTGAAGGCATCCTACGAGCAGTACTTC. This sequence encodes CASRAELLKASYEQYF.

The chain combines TRBV13 with TRBJ1-1; 10 bases map to TRBD1. CDR1 PRHDT and CDR2 FYEKMQ come from the germline V gene (reference sequence). CDR3 length: 14 residues. The V segment lost 3 bases and the J segment 5 bases; nucleotides outside the gene matches: 3. The chain's CDR3 is CASSFGQGGTEAFF. The CDR3 DNA reads as TGTGCCAGCAGCTTCGGACAGGGGGGGACTGAAGCTTTCTTT.

The CDR3 DNA follows: TGCGCCAGCAGCCTGGACAACCGCTATGGCTACACCTTC. It is translated as CASSLDNRYGYTF. This sequence joins TRBV5-1 and TRBJ1-2; tentative D call: TRBD1 (5 bases). The CDR3 has 13 residues. V gave up 4 bases and J gave up 4 bases, with 11 bases separating them. Germline-derived CDR1 and CDR2 are SGHRS and YFSETQ.

The chain carries TRBV19 and TRBJ1-5, with TRBD1 matching 9 bases. Losses at the gene ends were 6 bases for V and 6 bases for J; bases not matched to a gene: 6. The length of the CDR3 is 14 residues. The germline CDR1 and CDR2 sequences are LNHDA and SQIVND (reference sequence). The CDR3 protein is CASRTQGAGQPQHF. CDR3 nucleotides: TGTGCCAGTAGGACACAGGGGGCAGGTCAGCCCCAGCATTTT. Based on the CDR3 plus reference TRBV19 and TRBJ1-5, the full variable domain is DGGITQSPKYLFRKEGQNVTLSCEQNLNHDAMYWYRQDPGQGLRLIYYSQIVNDFQKGDIAEGYSVSREKKESFPLTVTSAQKNPTAFYLCASRTQGAGQPQHFGDGTRLSIL.

This clone was recorded once. The chain recombines TRBV6-1 with TRBJ1-5, with 7 bases matching TRBD1. CDR1 and CDR2 from the germline V gene are MNHNS and SASEGT. The CDR3 loop spans 15 amino acids. With 6 bases clipped from V and 0 bases from J, the junction kept 5 bases outside the gene matches. CDR3 amino acids: CASRDRINSNQPQHF. The CDR3 DNA follows: TGTGCCAGCAGGGACAGGATTAATAGCAATCAGCCCCAGCATTTT.

The rearrangement uses TRBV7-9 and TRBJ1-5, with D unclear. Between the trimmed V and J ends, which lost 4 bases and 6 bases, there was a span of 22 bases. The CDR3 has 17 amino acids. The germline gives CDR1 SEHNR, CDR2 FQNEAQ (reference sequence). The CDR3 reads CASSYGMWASATQPQHF. The CDR3 coding sequence is TGTGCCAGCAGCTATGGGATGTGGGCGAGTGCCACTCAGCCCCAGCATTTT.

The V call is TRBV5-5, the J call TRBJ2-7; TRBD2 matches at 12 bases. This CDR3 contains 15 residues. CDR1 and CDR2 (germline): SGHKS, YYEKEE (reference sequence). V lost 6 bases, J lost 2 bases, and 6 bases stayed unmatched. The DNA of the CDR3 is TGTGCCAGCACCCTAGCGGGAGGGGGGGCCTACGAGCAGTACTTC. Protein sequence: CASTLAGGGAYEQYF.

The chain is built from TRBV7-3 and TRBJ2-2; D is ambiguous. The V and J ends lost 2 bases and 7 bases respectively, with 11 bases between them. The CDR3 is made up of 14 amino acids. Germline V gene data show CDR1 as SGHTA and CDR2 as FQGTGA. CDR3 residues: CASSLLSRGGELFF. CDR3 nucleotide sequence: TGTGCCAGCAGCTTACTATCCCGTGGCGGGGAGCTGTTTTTT.

J is TRBJ1-3 and V is TRBV2, with D maybe TRBD1 (5 bases). The CDR3 runs to 15 residues. Deletions cut 6 bases from V and 0 bases from J, with 12 bases between. Germline V gives CDR1 SNHLY, CDR2 FYNNEI. CDR3 bases: TGTGCCAGCAGACCTACAGGCTTCTCTGGAAACACCATATATTTT. This codes for CASRPTGFSGNTIYF. The variable domain in full, with the rest retrieved from reference TRBV2 and TRBJ1-3, is EPEVTQTPSHQVTQMGQEVILRCVPISNHLYFYWYRQILGQKVEFLVSFYNNEISEKSEIFDDQFSVERPDGSNFTLKIRSTKLEDSAMYFCASRPTGFSGNTIYFGEGSWLTVV.

The rearrangement joins TRBV9 to TRBJ2-1; 12 bases align to TRBD1. Germline V gene lookup returns CDR1 SGDLS and CDR2 YYNGEE. Germline trimming cut 3 bases from V and 10 bases from J; bases unmatched to any gene: 5. The CDR3 is 14 amino acids. CDR3 DNA sequence: TGTGCCAGCAGCGCGGGACAGGGGGCGAGGGAGCAGTTCTTC. It specifies CASSAGQGAREQFF.

The gene calls are TRBV10-3 and TRBJ1-2, with unresolved D. Germline V lookup: CDR1 ENHRY, CDR2 SYGVKD. CDR3 size: 14 residues. Trimming left V 7 bases short and J 0 bases short, with 12 bases between. The CDR3 is CAINLSGTNYGYTF. CDR3 DNA: TGTGCCATCAACCTCAGCGGGACTAACTATGGCTACACCTTC.

The chain couples TRBV6-5 to TRBJ1-1; D gene unclear. The ends were cut back, 6 bases at V and 4 bases at J, with 15 bases in the middle. Germline V CDR1 and CDR2: MNHEY, SVGAGI. The CDR3 consists of 14 residues. CDR3 nucleotides: TGTGCCAGCAGCTCCGCGGTGAGAAGCACTGAAGCTTTCTTT. Protein sequence: CASSSAVRSTEAFF.

Only one count was recorded for this clone. This chain links TRBV7-8 with TRBJ2-7; TRBD2 matches 9 bases. The CDR3 loop spans 12 amino acids. Germline lookup yields CDR1 SGHVS and CDR2 FQNEAQ. After removal of 5 bases from V and 12 bases from J, the junction contained 8 bases not matched to a gene. This CDR3 reads CASSATTSGTYF. The CDR3 DNA follows: TGTGCCAGCAGCGCTACGACTAGCGGAACGTACTTC.

This clone has just one count. The genes are TRBV11-1 and TRBJ2-2, with D possibly TRBD2 on 5 matching bases. The CDR3 is 13 residues long. Germline values: CDR1 SGHAT, CDR2 FQDESV (reference sequence). The V end was cut by 3 bases, the J end by 3 bases, with 5 bases between. The CDR3 sequence is CASSFGDTGELFF. The CDR3 DNA reads as TGTGCCAGCAGCTTCGGGGACACCGGGGAGCTGTTTTTT.

The CDR3 spells CASNMGQQLNQPQHF. In DNA, the CDR3 is TGTGCCAGCAATATGGGACAGCAACTCAATCAGCCCCAGCATTTT. The chain employs TRBV28 and TRBJ1-5; 7 positions agree with TRBD1. The CDR3 runs to 15 residues. V dropped 7 bases and J dropped 3; count of bases not matched to a gene: 9. Germline V gene sequence: CDR1 MDHEN, CDR2 SYDVKM. Filled out from reference TRBV28 and TRBJ1-5, the complete variable domain reads DVKVTQSSRYLVKRTGEKVFLECVQDMDHENMFWYRQDPGLGLRLIYFSYDVKMKEKGDIPEGYSVSREKKERFSLILESASTNQTSMYLCASNMGQQLNQPQHFGDGTRLSIL.

The table lists this clone with a count of one. The V call is TRBV5-1, the J call TRBJ2-2; D unclear. This CDR3 has 16 residues. Looked up from germline, CDR1 is SGHRS and CDR2 is YFSETQ. The germline V and J ends were trimmed by 0 bases and 0 bases, with 9 bases remaining between them. CDR3 sequence (DNA): TGCGCCAGCAGCTTGGCCGGTCGGTCGAACACCGGGGAGCTGTTTTTT. Translation gives CASSLAGRSNTGELFF.

The rearrangement uses TRBV10-1 and TRBJ1-1, with D possibly TRBD1 on 6 matching bases. Trimming removed 3 bases from V and 6 bases from J, with 11 bases in between. Germline CDR1 WNHNN, CDR2 SYGVQD (reference sequence). The length of the CDR3 is 13 residues. The CDR3 loop is CASSDPGAPEAFF. The DNA for the CDR3 is TGCGCCAGCAGTGACCCAGGGGCGCCTGAAGCTTTCTTT.

J is TRBJ1-2 and V is TRBV30; 12 bases are shared with TRBD1. Per germline, CDR1 GTSNPN and CDR2 SVGIG (reference sequence). V was pared by 4 bases and J by 8 bases, with 17 bases of the junction left unmatched. There are 17 residues in the CDR3. The CDR3 DNA sequence: TGTGCCTGGATTGCCCCGGGACAGGGGGCCTTAAGGGGAGGCTACACCTTC. This translates into CAWIAPGQGALRGGYTF.

The chain has TRBV11-1 and TRBJ2-6; D may be TRBD1 (5 bases). The CDR3 runs to 18 residues. Trimming shortened V by 1 base and J by 3 bases, and 16 bases separated the two germline ends. Germline V gene data show CDR1 as SGHAT and CDR2 as FQDESV (reference sequence). The CDR3 nucleotides are TGTGCCAGCAGCTTAGATGGGGCGCGATTTGGTGGGGCCAACGTCCTGACTTTC. It is translated as CASSLDGARFGGANVLTF.

This clone was recorded a few times. This chain joins TRBV5-6 and TRBJ2-7; the match to TRBD2 covers 7 bases. V shed 3 bases, J shed 6 bases, and the junction held 6 bases outside the gene matches. Germline V gene sequence: CDR1 SGHDT, CDR2 YYEEEE. The CDR3 sequence is 13 residues long. The CDR3, as DNA: TGTGCCAGCAGCTGGCGGGGGAACGGCGAGCAGTACTTC. Protein product: CASSWRGNGEQYF.

This chain connects TRBV30 to TRBJ1-1, with D maybe TRBD1 (5 bases). V gave up 4 bases and J gave up 5 bases, with 11 bases separating them. CDR1 is GTSNPN, CDR2 SVGIG, per germline (reference sequence). The CDR3 spans 12 residues. The CDR3 protein is CAWTTGSTEAFF. DNA for the CDR3: TGTGCCTGGACCACAGGCAGTACTGAAGCTTTCTTT.

The chain combines TRBV2 with TRBJ1-6; 8 bases line up with TRBD1. There are 15 residues in the CDR3. Looked up from germline, CDR1 is SNHLY and CDR2 is FYNNEI. Trimming removed 6 bases from V and 2 bases from J; junction bases left unmatched: 3. CDR3 protein: CASRDRDTYNSPLHF. CDR3 DNA: TGTGCCAGCAGGGACAGGGACACCTATAATTCACCCCTCCACTTT.

This clone was seen a single time. The chain uses TRBV19 and TRBJ1-3; D unresolved. V lost 9 bases, J lost 0 bases, and 12 bases lay in between. CDR1 is LNHDA and CDR2 is SQIVND in the germline V gene (reference sequence). The CDR3 is 14 amino acids. Written as DNA, the CDR3 is TGTGCCAGCAGTTCGCTCAGCTCTGGAAACACCATATATTTT. This encodes CASSSLSSGNTIYF.

With respect to this clone: Relative to the germline gene, one junction end is altered; a read error may explain this. The chain joins TRBV2 to TRBJ2-7; TRBD2 matches at 9 bases. The CDR3 has 15 residues. CDR1 is SNHLY, CDR2 FYNNEI, per germline. The CDR3 protein is CASSELLAGSHEQYF. The CDR3 DNA is TGTGCCAGCAGTGAACTACTAGCGGGCTCCCACGAGCAGTACTTC.